Listed below are T cell receptor beta chains from one sample, sequenced in a study of T-cell reconstitution after alpha-beta-depleted transplantation in children. TCRdb independently ran MiXCR on the PCR reads; one entry per CDR3 protein. The table lists some 600,000 distinct CDR3 sequences, 13% of them singletons, with about 2% in the top ten. The material sequenced was PBMCs, mostly from graft donor cells, taken 360 days after TCRalphabeta/CD19-depleted stem cell transplant. These receptors were collected from a male patient younger than 18 who had a stem cell transplant for acute myeloid leukemia, so the T cells may come from the graft donor. Both conserved end residues are part of each CDR3. Each record gives: clone size, D gene, V gene, J gene, CDR3 DNA, CDR3 protein. D genes are given only for firm matches. Part of the rows lack a size; the others show once, few, many or a class for expanded clones.

size: few; D: .; V: TRBV18; J: TRBJ2-6; DNA: TGTGCCAGCTCACCCCTCGGAGGACAGCTATACTCTGGGGCCAACGTCCTGACTTTC; CDR3: CASSPLGGQLYSGANVLTF
size: many; D: TRBD1; V: TRBV10-3; J: TRBJ2-7; DNA: TGTGCCATCGGCCTACAGGGGTTGGATGAGCAGTACTTC; CDR3: CAIGLQGLDEQYF
size: few; D: TRBD2; V: TRBV10-3; J: TRBJ2-1; DNA: TGTGCCATCTCCATGACTAGCGGGAGAGATTATGAGCAGTTCTTC; CDR3: CAISMTSGRDYEQFF
size: .; D: TRBD2; V: TRBV7-2; J: TRBJ2-1; DNA: TGTGCCAGCAGCTTAGCTCTTAGACTAGCGGGGCACAATGAGCAGTTCTTC; CDR3: CASSLALRLAGHNEQFF
size: many; D: TRBD2; V: TRBV5-1; J: TRBJ2-4; DNA: TGCGCCAGCAACTTGTCACCGGGACTAGCCGGCGGCATTCAGTACTTC; CDR3: CASNLSPGLAGGIQYF
size: .; D: .; V: TRBV28; J: TRBJ1-2; DNA: TGTGCACGTTATGACTATGGCTACACCTTC; CDR3: CARYDYGYTF
size: .; D: .; V: TRBV4-2; J: TRBJ2-3; DNA: TGTGCCAGCAGCCAAGATTCGGGTGGGCCCCAAGCAGGGTGGGACACAGATACGCAGTATTTT; CDR3: CASSQDSGGPQAGWDTDTQYF
size: .; D: .; V: TRBV9; J: TRBJ2-7; DNA: TGTGCCAGCAGCGCCACAGGGTCCCCCTCCTACGAGCAGTACTTC; CDR3: CASSATGSPSYEQYF
size: many; D: .; V: TRBV28; J: TRBJ2-2; DNA: TGTGCCAGCAGTTTTGGAGTCGGGGAGCTGTTTTTT; CDR3: CASSFGVGELFF
size: .; D: .; V: TRBV5-1; J: TRBJ2-7; DNA: TGCGCCAGCAGCTTGATCGGGGATCTCTCCTACGAGCAGTACTTC; CDR3: CASSLIGDLSYEQYF
size: many; D: TRBD1; V: TRBV27; J: TRBJ2-5; DNA: TGTGCCAGCAGTTCGGACAGGGGGGTGAAAGAGACCCAGTACTTC; CDR3: CASSSDRGVKETQYF
size: .; D: .; V: TRBV20-1; J: TRBJ2-2; DNA: TGCAGTGCTAGGGCCCCCCCTGAGAACGGGGAGCTGTTTTTT; CDR3: CSARAPPENGELFF
size: few; D: TRBD2; V: TRBV7-9; J: TRBJ2-7; DNA: TGTGCCAGCAGCTTAGCCCGGGACTATAACGAGCAGTACTTC; CDR3: CASSLARDYNEQYF
size: few; D: TRBD2; V: TRBV20-1; J: TRBJ2-1; DNA: TGCAGTGGGGGACCCGGGACTAGCGGTAACAATGAGCAGTTCTTC; CDR3: CSGGPGTSGNNEQFF
size: .; D: .; V: TRBV4-2; J: TRBJ2-3; DNA: TGTGCCAGCAGCCAAGGAGATTCCGGGTATGGGACAGATACGCAGTATTTT; CDR3: CASSQGDSGYGTDTQYF
size: many; D: .; V: TRBV4-3; J: TRBJ2-7; DNA: TGCGCCAGCAGCCCGGGACCGGAATACTACGAGCAGTACTTC; CDR3: CASSPGPEYYEQYF
size: .; D: .; V: TRBV7-9; J: TRBJ1-1; DNA: TGTGCCAGCAGCTTGGGGGGTTTTGGGAACACTGAAGCTTTCTTT; CDR3: CASSLGGFGNTEAFF
size: .; D: TRBD1; V: TRBV6-2/TRBV6-3; J: TRBJ1-2; DNA: TGTGCCAGCAGTTACGGCCCGCGCTCCGGGACAGGGGGCATTTCTAACTATGGCTACACCTTC; CDR3: CASSYGPRSGTGGISNYGYTF
size: .; D: .; V: TRBV20-1; J: TRBJ2-7; DNA: TGCAGTGCTCGGGGACTCTCCACATACGAGCAGTACTTC; CDR3: CSARGLSTYEQYF
size: .; D: .; V: TRBV27; J: TRBJ2-3; DNA: TGTGCCAGCAGTTTATCGGGTAGCCGACACACAGATACGCAGTATTTT; CDR3: CASSLSGSRHTDTQYF
size: .; D: TRBD1; V: TRBV7-3; J: TRBJ1-1; DNA: TGTGCCAGCAGCTTAATTCCCGGGACAGGGGGTCCGAACACTGAAGCTTTCTTT; CDR3: CASSLIPGTGGPNTEAFF
size: .; D: .; V: TRBV6-1; J: TRBJ1-1; DNA: TGTGCCAGCAGTGAGCGGGGTATAAGTGGGGACACTGAAGCTTTCTTT; CDR3: CASSERGISGDTEAFF
size: few; D: TRBD1; V: TRBV4-3; J: TRBJ1-2; DNA: TGCGCCAGCAGCCATTCGGACAGGGCAAACTATGGCTACACCTTC; CDR3: CASSHSDRANYGYTF
size: many; D: .; V: TRBV29-1; J: TRBJ2-7; DNA: TGCAGCGTGTCGGCCTCCTACGAGCAGTACTTC; CDR3: CSVSASYEQYF
size: many; D: .; V: TRBV7-8; J: TRBJ2-1; DNA: TGTGCCAGCAGCTTAAGTGGCACAACCTACAATGAGCAGTTCTTC; CDR3: CASSLSGTTYNEQFF
size: .; D: .; V: TRBV12-3/TRBV12-4; J: TRBJ2-1; DNA: TGTGCCAGCAGTTTATCGGCGGGATACTACAATGAGCAGTTCTTC; CDR3: CASSLSAGYYNEQFF
size: few; D: .; V: TRBV10-3; J: TRBJ2-1; DNA: TGTGCCATCAGCCGGGACTTCGGCTCCTACAATGAGCAGTTCTTC; CDR3: CAISRDFGSYNEQFF
size: .; D: TRBD1; V: TRBV29-1; J: TRBJ2-1; DNA: TGCAGCGTTGAAGACCGACAGGGGGGATACAATGAGCAGTTCTTC; CDR3: CSVEDRQGGYNEQFF
size: many; D: TRBD2; V: TRBV11-1; J: TRBJ2-1; DNA: TGTGCCAGCAGCTTAGCGGCCATCGGGACTAGCGGGAGAGGTGGGCAGTTCTTC; CDR3: CASSLAAIGTSGRGGQFF
size: .; D: .; V: TRBV7-6; J: TRBJ2-7; DNA: TGTGCCAGCAGCTCCACGGGACTCCGTAAGCCCTACTCCTACGAGCAGTACTTC; CDR3: CASSSTGLRKPYSYEQYF
size: many; D: .; V: TRBV19; J: TRBJ1-1; DNA: TGTGCCAGTAGTATAGACCCGGACGGAAAGAACACTGAAGCTTTCTTT; CDR3: CASSIDPDGKNTEAFF
size: many; D: TRBD2; V: TRBV7-2; J: TRBJ2-1; DNA: TGTGCCAGCAGCTTAGAACTAGCGGGCGACAATGAGCAGTTCTTC; CDR3: CASSLELAGDNEQFF
size: .; D: .; V: TRBV6-2/TRBV6-3; J: TRBJ2-7; DNA: TGTGCCAGCAGTTATAATGGGAGCCCGTATTCCTACGAGCAGTACTTC; CDR3: CASSYNGSPYSYEQYF
size: many; D: TRBD1; V: TRBV20-1; J: TRBJ2-6; DNA: TGCAGTGCTAGAGATACAGGGGGCACAGGGGCCAACGTCCTGACTTTC; CDR3: CSARDTGGTGANVLTF
size: many; D: TRBD2; V: TRBV29-1; J: TRBJ2-1; DNA: TGCAGCGTTGCCGGGACTAGCGGGACTGATGAGCAGTTCTTC; CDR3: CSVAGTSGTDEQFF
size: many; D: .; V: TRBV9; J: TRBJ2-1; DNA: TGTGCCAGCAGCGTAGACGTATGGTTGGGGCGGCAGTTCTTC; CDR3: CASSVDVWLGRQFF
size: few; D: .; V: TRBV9; J: TRBJ2-2; DNA: TGTGCCAGCAGCGTAGATCCAGCGGGGAACACCGGGGAGCTGTTTTTT; CDR3: CASSVDPAGNTGELFF
size: .; D: TRBD2; V: TRBV5-6; J: TRBJ2-3; DNA: TGTGCCAGCAGCTTGGGTCCCCCGGGACTAGCGGGAGGTCGGGGCACAGATACGCAGTATTTT; CDR3: CASSLGPPGLAGGRGTDTQYF
size: many; D: .; V: TRBV29-1; J: TRBJ2-5; DNA: TGCAGCGTTGACCGACAGAGCGAGACCCAGTACTTC; CDR3: CSVDRQSETQYF
size: many; D: .; V: TRBV28; J: TRBJ1-5; DNA: TGTGCCAGCAGTCCGCAATTGACAGCGGGCAATCAGCCCCAGCATTTT; CDR3: CASSPQLTAGNQPQHF
size: .; D: .; V: TRBV7-3; J: TRBJ2-1; DNA: TGTGCCAGCGCCAGGGGGGGGTACAATGAGCAGTTCTTC; CDR3: CASARGGYNEQFF
size: .; D: .; V: TRBV20-1; J: TRBJ2-5; DNA: TGCAGTGCTAGATCGGGCAGGGGTGGAGAGACCCAGTACTTC; CDR3: CSARSGRGGETQYF
size: few; D: .; V: TRBV5-5; J: TRBJ2-7; DNA: TGTGCCAGCAGCTTGTTGTCCTTCAGTGGCTACGAGCAGTACTTC; CDR3: CASSLLSFSGYEQYF
size: many; D: .; V: TRBV4-3; J: TRBJ2-3; DNA: TGCGCCAGCAGCCAAGATTGGAGCAGCACAGATACGCAGTATTTT; CDR3: CASSQDWSSTDTQYF
size: few; D: TRBD2; V: TRBV28; J: TRBJ2-7; DNA: TGTGCCAGCGGGACTAGCGGGACGACAAGCCTCTTC; CDR3: CASGTSGTTSLF
size: few; D: .; V: TRBV29-1; J: TRBJ2-5; DNA: TGCAGCGTCCACCCTAGGTTTCAAGAGACCCAGTACTTC; CDR3: CSVHPRFQETQYF
size: .; D: TRBD1; V: TRBV6-5; J: TRBJ2-7; DNA: TGTGCCAGCAGTTCCCCGACAGGGGTGGTTGACGAGCAGTACTTC; CDR3: CASSSPTGVVDEQYF
size: .; D: TRBD1; V: TRBV7-2; J: TRBJ2-7; DNA: TGTGCCAGCAGCTCTAGGGACAGGGGGTATTACGAGCAGTACTTC; CDR3: CASSSRDRGYYEQYF